The 32 T cell receptor beta chains below come from one sample, sequenced in a study of blood T cells in healthy people across ages. Combining a sample-barcoded 5' primer with a J-beta primer mix, a second PCR ran for 7 to 11 cycles. TCRdb recomputed calls from the 5' RACE reads with MiXCR, one row per CDR3 protein. The table has 650,000 to 800,000 distinct CDR3 sequences, approximately 44% seen once; the top ten hold 15% to 25%. The sequenced material came from blood. All receptors come from a man aged 55-75 years in good health.

This clonotype showed up many times. The V call is TRBV12-3 or TRBV12-4, the J call TRBJ1-1; 7 nucleotides match TRBD1. With V trimmed by 5 bases and J by 8 bases, 8 bases remained unmatched. The CDR3 runs 13 residues. For the CDR3, the DNA is TGTGCCAGCAGTCCTGAGACAGGGTGGGAAGCTTTCTTT. Translation: CASSPETGWEAFF.

V gene TRBV18 combines with J gene TRBJ2-3, with D possibly being TRBD2 (5 bases). V lost 3 bases to trimming and J lost 0 bases, with 13 bases between them. CDR3 length equals 16 residues. Per germline, CDR1 KGHSH and CDR2 LQKENI. The CDR3 nucleotides are TGTGCCAGCTCACCCCTAGCTCTCGCTAGCACAGATACGCAGTATTTT. It translates to CASSPLALASTDTQYF.

This chain connects TRBV3-1 to TRBJ2-7, with D maybe TRBD1 (6 bases). The length of the CDR3 is 13 residues. Germline V gene lookup returns CDR1 LGHDT and CDR2 YNNKEL (reference sequence). V was pared by 2 bases and J by 7 bases, with 12 bases between. CDR3 sequence: CASSQQQGREQYF. CDR3 DNA sequence: TGTGCCAGCAGCCAACAACAGGGTAGGGAGCAGTACTTC.

Comment on this clonotype: A much larger clone differs by one base, so this may be a read error. This chain connects TRBV2 to TRBJ2-1, with D tentatively TRBD2 (5 bases). The CDR3 consists of 15 residues. V lost 6 bases, J lost 5 bases, and 17 bases lay in between. CDR1 and CDR2 (germline): SNHLY, FYNNEI. CDR3 loop: CASRPTNGNNNEQFF. CDR3 nucleotide sequence: TGTGCCAGCAGGCCGACTAACGGAAATAACAATGAGCAGTTCTTC.

This clonotype was seen many times. This chain connects TRBV29-1 to TRBJ1-2; D possibly corresponds to TRBD1 (6 bases). Germline CDR1 SQVTM, CDR2 ANQGSEA. V lost 3 bases, J lost 4 bases, and 12 bases lay in between. CDR3 size: 13 residues. CDR3 nucleotides: TGCAGCGTTGATAAGGGGGATGGCTATGGCTACACCTTC. This encodes CSVDKGDGYGYTF.

The table lists this clonotype with many counts. A much larger clone is a single base away; this may be a read error. V is TRBV12-3 or TRBV12-4 and J is TRBJ2-5; TRBD1 is a possible D gene (5 bases). The CDR3 contains 14 residues. V lost 5 bases and J 4 bases, leaving 14 bases between the germline ends. CDR3 in DNA: TGTGCCAGCAGTGCTAAAGGGGCGATAGAGACCCAGTACTTC. Translating it yields CASSAKGAIETQYF.

The rearrangement links TRBV6-5 to TRBJ2-5, with unresolved D. Trimming removed 4 bases from V and 4 bases from J, with 16 bases in between. This CDR3 contains 15 residues. The germline gives CDR1 MNHEY, CDR2 SVGAGI. CDR3 loop: CASSWAGQRGETQYF. The CDR3 DNA reads as TGTGCCAGCAGTTGGGCAGGCCAGAGAGGAGAGACCCAGTACTTC.

This clonotype was seen ten or more times. The CDR3 region is CSTPGQGAFEQYF. For the CDR3, the DNA is TGCAGTACACCGGGACAGGGGGCTTTCGAGCAGTACTTC. The rearrangement links TRBV20-1 to TRBJ2-7; 12 positions match TRBD1. The CDR3 sequence is 13 residues long. Germline-derived CDR1 and CDR2 are DFQATT and SNEGSKA (reference sequence). V lost 8 bases, J lost 6 bases, and 8 bases stayed unmatched.

There are a few counts of this clonotype. J is TRBJ2-1 and V is TRBV7-2, with a weak D call TRBD2 (6 bases). CDR3 length equals 17 residues. Germline V gene sequence: CDR1 SGHTA, CDR2 FQGNSA. Trimming left V 11 bases short and J 0 bases short, with 23 bases between. The DNA of the CDR3 is TGTGCCTCCGTGCTAGGAGGGGCCGGGAGCTCCTACAATGAGCAGTTCTTC. Protein product: CASVLGGAGSSYNEQFF.

A few counts support this clonotype. The rearrangement uses TRBV28 and TRBJ2-4; D remains ambiguous. The DNA end lines up better with TRBJ2-7; the J call may be wrong. From germline, CDR1 is MDHEN and CDR2 SYDVKM. This CDR3 contains 14 residues. CDR3 sequence: CASSPAPRAYEQYF. CDR3 bases: TGTGCCAGCAGTCCAGCTCCAAGGGCTTACGAGCAGTACTTC.

Only a few counts were recorded for this clonotype. The chain recombines TRBV6-2 or TRBV6-3 with TRBJ1-1; 7 bases are a match to TRBD1. The CDR3 has 14 residues. CDR1 and CDR2 from the germline V gene are MNHEY and SVGEGT. The ends lost 5 bases at V and 7 bases at J; junction bases unmatched: 10. The CDR3 DNA sequence: TGTGCCAGCAGTCCGATAAACAGGGACAGTGAAGCTTTCTTT. Encoded protein: CASSPINRDSEAFF.

Remarks on this clonotype: Relative to the germline gene, one junction end is altered; a read error may explain this. The V and J genes are TRBV5-1 and TRBJ2-2, with a possible D match to TRBD2 (7 bases). Looked up from germline, CDR1 is SGHRS and CDR2 is YFSETQ. The CDR3 has 16 residues. CDR3 sequence reads: CTSSLSAGASTGELFF. The CDR3 DNA reads as TGCACCAGCAGCTTGTCGGCGGGGGCCAGCACCGGGGAGCTGTTTTTT. Together with reference TRBV5-1 and TRBJ2-2, the CDR3 gives the full variable domain: KAGVTQTPRYLIKTRGQQVTLSCSPISGHRSVSWYQQTPGQGLQFLFEYFSETQRNKGNFPGRFSGRQFSNSRSEMNVSTLELGDSALYLCTSSLSAGASTGELFFGEGSRLTVL.

This clonotype was seen a handful of times. This chain links TRBV28 with TRBJ2-7; TRBD1 matches at 10 bases. Germline loops: CDR1 MDHEN, CDR2 SYDVKM. The CDR3 extends over 16 amino acids. J gave up 4 bases and V 5 bases, and 11 bases lay outside the gene matches. The CDR3 reads CASSDPPGQGTYEQYF. As DNA, the CDR3 is TGTGCCAGCAGTGACCCTCCGGGACAGGGGACGTACGAGCAGTACTTC. The full variable domain, in which reference TRBV28 and TRBJ2-7 provide the parts outside the CDR3, is DVKVTQSSRYLVKRTGEKVFLECVQDMDHENMFWYRQDPGLGLRLIYFSYDVKMKEKGDIPEGYSVSREKKERFSLILESASTNQTSMYLCASSDPPGQGTYEQYFGPGTRLTVT.

The sample holds one count of this clonotype. The gene calls are TRBV20-1 and TRBJ2-5; 9 bases are a match to TRBD1. The J call may not be correct, given that the DNA end is closer to TRBJ2-7. Germline assignment: CDR1 DFQATT and CDR2 SNEGSKA (reference sequence). The CDR3 extends over 15 amino acids. The CDR3 sequence is CSARGPGQGSYEQYF. The DNA for the CDR3 is TGCAGTGCTAGAGGGCCGGGACAGGGTTCCTACGAGCAGTACTTC.

This clonotype was observed a handful of times. The V and J genes are TRBV7-9 and TRBJ1-6, with 9 bases lining up with TRBD1. Germline lookup yields CDR1 SEHNR and CDR2 FQNEAQ (reference sequence). V lost 5 bases and J lost 7; bases outside the gene matches: 12. The CDR3 has 17 amino acids. As DNA, the CDR3 is TGTGCCAGCAGCCGGATCAGTTCCGGGACAGGGAATTCACCCCTCCACTTT. Translating gives CASSRISSGTGNSPLHF.

This clonotype occurred many times. The V call is TRBV21-1, the J call TRBJ2-3. TRBV21-1 is given as a pseudogene. The CDR3 covers 16 residues. This chain's CDR3 is CASSKASRRQTDTQYF. CDR3 in DNA: TGTGCCAGCAGCAAAGCTTCTAGGCGGCAAACAGATACGCAGTATTTT.

V and J are TRBV7-9 and TRBJ2-1, with a weak D call TRBD1 (6 bases). Germline V CDR1 and CDR2: SEHNR, FQNEAQ (reference sequence). The CDR3 extends over 15 amino acids. The V gene lost 11 bases and the J gene lost 2 bases, with 19 bases spanning the gap. The CDR3 reads CACILGQGPYNEQFF. The CDR3 nucleotides are TGTGCCTGCATCCTCGGGCAGGGGCCCTACAATGAGCAGTTCTTC.

The chain recombines TRBV20-1 with TRBJ2-5, with 11 bases fitting TRBD2. With V trimmed by 3 bases and J by 7 bases, 13 bases remained unmatched. In germline, CDR1 is DFQATT, CDR2 SNEGSKA (reference sequence). This CDR3 contains 16 residues. The CDR3: CSARGTSGPLGRTQYF. The CDR3 bases are TGCAGTGCTAGGGGGACTAGCGGTCCCCTTGGGCGGACCCAGTACTTC.

CDR3 protein: CASTAGQDADTQYF. CDR3 DNA: TGTGCCAGCACCGCGGGACAGGACGCAGATACGCAGTATTTT. The gene calls are TRBV6-2 or TRBV6-3 and TRBJ2-3; 8 nucleotides agree with TRBD1. Trimming cost V 7 bases and J 4 bases; bases outside gene matches: 7. Germline lookup yields CDR1 MNHEY and CDR2 SVGEGT. The CDR3 has 14 residues.

The table lists this clonotype with a few counts. This sequence joins TRBV6-2 or TRBV6-3 and TRBJ2-1; TRBD2 might be the D (7 bases). Trimming removed 7 bases from V and 5 bases from J, with 15 bases in between. The CDR3 is 14 amino acids. The V gene's germline CDR1 is MNHEY and CDR2 SVGEGT. CDR3 in amino acids: CASTDGGADNEQFF. The CDR3 bases are TGTGCCAGCACCGATGGGGGGGCCGACAATGAGCAGTTCTTC.

The genes are TRBV5-1 and TRBJ2-1; 12 positions match TRBD2. The V gene's germline CDR1 is SGHRS and CDR2 YFSETQ. This CDR3 is built from 18 residues. Trimming cost V 6 bases and J 0 bases; bases outside gene matches: 10. The DNA of the CDR3 is TGCGCCAGCAACACACCGGGACTAGCGGGTCCCTCCTACAATGAGCAGTTCTTC. Translation gives CASNTPGLAGPSYNEQFF.

The CDR3 sequence: CASSSNPTTRSFQETQYF. Written as DNA, the CDR3 is TGTGCCAGCAGCTCCAACCCGACAACTCGTAGCTTCCAAGAGACCCAGTACTTC. The V gene is TRBV5-5, the J gene TRBJ2-5; no firm D call. Germline V gene lookup returns CDR1 SGHKS and CDR2 YYEKEE (reference sequence). CDR3 length: 18 amino acids. The V end was cut by 3 bases, the J end by 1 base, with 22 bases between.

The table lists this clonotype with a few counts. The rearrangement uses TRBV7-2 and TRBJ1-6, with D maybe TRBD1 (5 bases). V lost 5 bases and J 7 bases, leaving 15 bases between the germline ends. This CDR3 is 15 amino acids long. Germline CDR1 reads SGHTA; CDR2 reads FQGNSA. The CDR3 here is CASSVAAGQNSPLHF. CDR3 in DNA: TGTGCCAGCAGCGTCGCGGCGGGGCAGAATTCACCCCTCCACTTT.

The chain recombines TRBV5-1 with TRBJ2-4, with D perhaps matching TRBD1 or TRBD2 (5 bases each). The end of the DNA aligns better with TRBJ2-7, so the J call may be wrong. The CDR3 sequence is 13 residues long. From germline, CDR1 is SGHRS and CDR2 YFSETQ. The CDR3 bases are TGCGCCAGCAGCGGGACCAACTCCTACGAGCAGTACTTC. This sequence encodes CASSGTNSYEQYF.

The chain is built from TRBV11-1 and TRBJ1-5, with D hard to call. The CDR3 contains 13 residues. Germline assignment: CDR1 SGHAT and CDR2 FQDESV (reference sequence). V was shortened by 6 bases and J by 0 bases, with 6 bases between the two germline ends. The CDR3 spells CASRPYSNQPQHF. The CDR3 DNA reads as TGTGCCAGCAGACCGTATAGCAATCAGCCCCAGCATTTT. Together with reference TRBV11-1 and TRBJ1-5, the CDR3 gives the full variable domain: EAEVAQSPRYKITEKSQAVAFWCDPISGHATLYWYRQILGQGPELLVQFQDESVVDDSQLPKDRFSAERLKGVDSTLKIQPAELGDSAMYLCASRPYSNQPQHFGDGTRLSIL.

This clonotype was picked up one time. The rearrangement joins TRBV29-1 to TRBJ1-2; a weak D match, TRBD1 (6 bases). Deletions cut 2 bases from V and 8 bases from J, with 21 bases between. CDR1 is SQVTM and CDR2 is ANQGSEA in the germline V gene. This CDR3 has 15 amino acids. CDR3 residues: CSVERQGFRSTGYTF. The CDR3 DNA follows: TGCAGCGTTGAACGGCAGGGGTTCCGCTCGACGGGCTACACCTTC.

This clonotype was counted a single time. V usage is TRBV27 and J usage is TRBJ1-1; D call uncertain. Per germline, CDR1 MNHEY and CDR2 SMNVEV (reference sequence). The CDR3 loop spans 14 amino acids. V lost 0 bases and J 10 bases, leaving 15 bases between the germline ends. The CDR3 protein is CASSLSSGPAGAFF. The DNA of the CDR3 is TGTGCCAGCAGTTTATCGTCAGGACCGGCGGGAGCTTTCTTT.

In nucleotides, the CDR3 is TGTGCCAGCAGCCCCAGGGGGACCTTCTTTTACGAGCAGTACTTC. Residues: CASSPRGTFFYEQYF. The rearrangement joins TRBV6-2 or TRBV6-3 to TRBJ2-7; 7 positions match TRBD1. Germline CDR1 reads MNHEY; CDR2 reads SVGEGT. This CDR3 has 15 amino acids. V gave up 6 bases and J gave up 4 bases; unmatched junction bases: 12.

This clonotype was detected only a few times. J is TRBJ2-1 and V is TRBV7-9; tentative D call: TRBD1 (7 bases). The V end was cut by 7 bases, the J end by 10 bases, with 17 bases between. Looked up from germline, CDR1 is SEHNR and CDR2 is FQNEAQ (reference sequence). The CDR3 length is 13 residues. CDR3 sequence: CASNTRDSGEQFF. The CDR3 DNA is TGTGCCAGCAACACCCGGGACAGCGGGGAGCAGTTCTTC.

Only a few counts were recorded for this clonotype. The V and J genes are TRBV12-3 or TRBV12-4 and TRBJ2-1; 7 positions agree with TRBD1. V was clipped by 3 bases and J by 7 bases; unmatched bases: 6. The CDR3 runs to 14 residues. The CDR3 region is CASSLRGPGNEQFF. The CDR3 DNA is TGTGCCAGCAGTTTGAGGGGGCCGGGAAATGAGCAGTTCTTC.

This sequence joins TRBV4-1 and TRBJ1-2, with D unresolved. V was cut by 0 bases and J by 8 bases, with 16 bases left in between. The CDR3 totals 15 residues. The germline V gene has CDR1 MGHRA and CDR2 YSYEKL. CDR3 amino acids: CASSQEDGPYGGYTF. CDR3 in DNA: TGCGCCAGCAGCCAAGAAGACGGCCCCTATGGGGGCTACACCTTC.

V and J are TRBV12-3 or TRBV12-4 and TRBJ1-5; the match to TRBD1 covers 8 bases. This CDR3 contains 15 residues. Trimming cost V 5 bases and J 11 bases; bases outside gene matches: 14. CDR3 DNA sequence: TGTGCCAGCAGTAAATCGGACAGGGAGGGGGAAGCCCAGCATTTT. Translated, it gives CASSKSDREGEAQHF.